Listed below are T cell receptor beta chains from one sample, sequenced in a study of cytomegalovirus exposure and HLA in healthy donors. Assay used: immunoSEQ multiplex PCR; TCRdb lists only in-frame clones, some missing. Of approximately 150,000 clones listed, more than 65% are singletons. Sequences were obtained from PBMCs. These receptor sequences come from a young man in good health and CMV-seronegative. Both conserved end residues are part of each CDR3. A D gene is named only where the DNA matches it firmly. Expanded clones get a size class; other rows say once, few or many, or leave the size out.

size: .
J: TRBJ1-6
V: TRBV9
D: .
CDR3: CASSVDGRVENSPLHF
DNA: TGTGCCAGCAGCGTAGATGGCAGGGTCGAGAATTCACCCCTCCACTTT

size: .
J: TRBJ2-7
V: TRBV5-1
D: .
CDR3: CASSLREGYEQYF
DNA: TGCGCCAGCAGCTTGCGGGAAGGCTACGAGCAGTACTTC

size: .
J: TRBJ2-2
V: TRBV7-7
D: TRBD1
CDR3: CASSPDRTKTGELFF
DNA: TGTGCTAGCAGCCCGGACAGGACCAAAACCGGGGAGCTGTTTTTT

size: .
J: TRBJ2-7
V: TRBV5-1
D: .
CDR3: CASGWGGDWSYEQYF
DNA: TGCGCCAGCGGTTGGGGCGGGGATTGGTCCTACGAGCAGTACTTC

size: .
J: TRBJ1-2
V: TRBV30
D: TRBD1
CDR3: CACSTGEQVYGYTF
DNA: TGTGCTTGTTCGACAGGGGAGCAAGTGTATGGCTACACCTTC

size: .
J: TRBJ2-7
V: TRBV10-3
D: .
CDR3: CAISDSYEQYF
DNA: TGTGCCATCAGTGATAGTTACGAGCAGTACTTC

size: .
J: TRBJ2-7
V: TRBV9
D: TRBD1
CDR3: CASSPGTGGVYEQYF
DNA: TGTGCCAGCAGCCCCGGGACAGGGGGGGTCTACGAGCAGTACTTC

size: .
J: TRBJ2-4
V: TRBV9
D: .
CDR3: CASSEQGRPRNIQYF
DNA: TGTGCCAGCAGCGAACAGGGACGTCCCCGAAACATTCAGTACTTC

size: .
J: TRBJ2-1
V: TRBV11-3
D: TRBD1
CDR3: CASSLGPRGSPQFF
DNA: TGTGCCAGCAGCTTAGGCCCCAGGGGGTCGCCGCAGTTCTTC

size: once
J: TRBJ2-4
V: TRBV10-3
D: .
CDR3: CAISESDRQSSIQYF
DNA: TGTGCCATCAGTGAGTCTGACCGACAGTCGAGCATTCAGTACTTC